Included here is one T cell receptor (beta chain) sequence, with context. This clone's antigen is unknown. Its CDR3 holds 19 amino acids, cysteine through phenylalanine. No coding sequence is recorded. CDR1 and CDR2 are drawn from the germline V gene: SGHDN, FVKESK. The record originates from a study of monozygotic twins with inflammatory bowel disease (dated 2019 in TCRdb). Concerning the study at large: The full study comprised around 28 monozygotic twin pairs: nine German pairs (four IBD-concordant, five IBD-discordant) and 19 IBD-discordant Danish pairs. Within discordant pairs, disease-associated traits were sought mainly by comparing IBD patients with their genetically identical healthy co-twins. Each individual had, on average, about 151 000 unique TCRalpha sequences and 181 000 unique TCRbeta sequences available for analysis. What the research found in general, with its limitations: Because patients received different immunosuppressive treatments, the repertoires may have picked up extra background noise and variability between individuals. The analysis was unable to tell different T cell subtypes apart. Compared with healthy twins, IBD patients shared fewer clonotypes with other individuals, and the difference was most pronounced in patients with signs of disease activity. The results gave no support for a single strong signal or clonotype linked to IBD. Concordant and discordant twins showed no difference in repertoire similarity, possibly because of limited statistical power. TCRbeta repertoire diversity, by inverse Simpson index, was decreased in IBD patients compared with their healthy co-twins.

A roughly 2.5 ml peripheral blood sample was drawn into PAXgene tubes per donor and stored at -80°C. Total RNA was isolated from whole blood with the PAXgene blood miRNA kit on an automated QIAcube, without T cell sorting. Peripheral blood from monozygotic twin pairs who were concordant or discordant for inflammatory bowel disease underwent deep TCRalpha and TCRbeta repertoire profiling using unique molecular barcoding. Smoking habits were recorded for all twin pairs, and each individual was classified as a current, former or never smoker. The library was prepared using 5' RACE. Each TCR library was prepared from 3,500 to 4,500 ng of total RNA. For each sample, cDNA was synthesized in eight separate reactions using SMARTScribe reverse transcriptase. During cDNA synthesis, template switching introduced unique molecular identifiers that contained a 6-nucleotide sample barcode. TCRalpha and TCRbeta cDNA was amplified by two nested PCRs of approximately 17 and 9 cycles, with bead purification after each PCR. Before amplification, the cDNA was both treated with uracil DNA-glycosylase and purified with the QIAquick PCR purification kit. In the second PCR, Illumina TruSeq-compatible adapters and sample-specific barcodes were added. Library quality and concentration were assessed using TapeStation and Qubit, and about 4.7 ng of each library was pooled. Sequencing of the pooled libraries was done on an Illumina HiSeq2500 single-index Rapid Run using custom sequencing primers and 2 x 100 bp reads. In the authors' own workflow: PCR and sequencing errors were corrected by UMI-based consensus assembly using MiGEC version 1.2.6. MiXCR version 2.1.1 handled V(D)J alignment, clonotype assembly and CDR3 extraction. To normalise gene usage, clonotype sharing and MAIT/NKT TCR abundance, the analysis used the top 1000, 10 000 and 20 000 clonotypes per sample. After downsampling to 27 000 UMIs, diversity was calculated as the inverse Simpson index using the vegan R package. Paired Mann-Whitney U tests were applied to discordant twin pairs, with Benjamini-Hochberg correction for multiple testing. The reads were reprocessed in TCRdb, with one entry per CDR3 protein sequence and no accompanying DNA. These V and J calls derive from TCRdb rather than the authors' analysis. The table held for this sample gives 150,000 or so distinct CDR3 sequences. The leading ten clones occupy approximately 7% of the sample.

The sequencing sample was made of blood. The receptor chain draws on TRBV14 and TRBJ2-5; TCRdb outputs TRBD2, but without DNA this stays unchecked. This TCR was sampled from a human donor with ulcerative colitis or Crohn's disease, or a healthy co-twin of an affected twin (not recorded which). The CDR3 loop reads CASSQLGLAGDSEGETQYF.